This T cell receptor (beta chain) comes out of a study of blood T cell repertoires in COVID-19 (dated by TCRdb to the early 2020s). For context, the study as a whole: Collaborator samples came from the United States, Italy and Spain and covered acute and convalescent phases of COVID-19. The prospective study material was composed of cDNA or gDNA derived from T cells, B-cell-depleted T cells, or PBMCs. Deeply sampled blood TCRbeta repertoires from subjects exposed to, actively infected with, or recovered from COVID-19 were included in the dataset. The repertoires were made available in a free public database intended to serve as a resource for research on the immune response to SARS-CoV-2. The samples were drawn from the first 160 participants of the ongoing ImmuneRACE study and from over 950 subjects provided by 6 global collaborators. A de-identified subject ID, COVID-19 status, age in years and sex were almost always included in the sample metadata. Where available, HLA class I and class II types were taken from metadata supplied by the sample provider and were not determined by assay-based typing. Study-wide conclusions, independent of this receptor: Clinical and demographic metadata were provided uncurated, with the amount varying by source and participant.

TCRbeta CDR3 regions were amplified from genomic DNA using the immunoSEQ Assay, a bias-controlled multiplex PCR. The authors' pipeline ran thus. Nucleated cell counts per sample were estimated from amplification of reference gene primers within the assay. To quantify the absolute abundance of each unique TCRbeta CDR3 rearrangement, sequence reads were collapsed and filtered. For each sample, productive Simpson clonality was calculated by taking the square root of Simpson's diversity index across productive rearrangements. TCRdb holds this immuneACCESS table with in-frame rearrangements only. Some clones are missing; in checked studies, unresolved V genes explain under half, and the rest has no known cause. V and J calls and clone size follow that table, whereas D and trimming were derived from the DNA. The sample includes a few hundred thousand clones, with about four fifths observed a single time. The biggest ten clones account for around 3.4% of the sample.

Whole blood was collected in K2EDTA tubes by collaborating institutions according to the institutions' own protocols. For TCRbeta analysis, collaborator samples were shipped as frozen whole blood, as isolated PBMCs, or as DNA extracted from either sample type. The CDR3 numbers 15 residues from cysteine through phenylalanine. Solely the CDR3 DNA is kept, with 45 bases framed from the first base. Clipping removes 2 bases from V and 6 bases from J, with 7 as the unmatched junction base count. CDR1 and CDR2, per the germline V gene, are MDHEN and SYDVKM. On this clone: No cognate antigen has been identified for it. Per-nucleotide qualities are absent, and no much larger clonotype sits a single base away.

This chain joins TRBV28 to TRBJ2-1; the junction holds 7 bases that match TRBD2. What was sequenced was peripheral blood. The receptor was derived from a woman aged 18-29 years with acute or convalescent COVID-19. The CDR3 region has the sequence CASSLGGEVSNEQFF. The sequenced DNA: TGTGCCAGCAGTTTAGGGGGGGAGGTGAGCAATGAGCAGTTCTTC.